This T cell receptor beta chain was sequenced in a study of blood T cell repertoires in COVID-19. Study details: T cells, B-cell-depleted T cells, or PBMCs supplied cDNA or gDNA.

Original processing notes: Amplified reference gene primers provided the basis for estimating nucleated cell counts. Data came from immunoSEQ multiplex PCR; TCRdb stores just in-frame clones and leaves some out. For V, J and clone size, that table is used; D and trimming come from the DNA. The table includes about 190,000 clones, about 84% detected once. This clone was counted a few times. The CDR3 runs 15 residues. The germline V gene encodes CDR1 SGHAT and CDR2 FQNNGV. V was clipped by 5 bases and J by 2 bases; unmatched bases: 6. Sequencing used peripheral blood. The V gene is TRBV11-2, the J gene TRBJ2-3; 8 bases align to TRBD2. The TCR was taken from a young woman with acute or convalescent COVID-19. The CDR3: CASSRGAGATDTQYF. The CDR3 DNA is TGTGCCAGCAGCAGGGGAGCGGGGGCCACAGATACGCAGTATTTT.